A selection of T cell receptor beta chains follows, all from one sample in a study of cytomegalovirus exposure and HLA in healthy donors. Using immunoSEQ multiplex PCR, the repertoire was profiled, and TCRdb retains in-frame clones only, with some absent. The table lists 200,000 to 250,000 clones, approximately 84% of them singletons. Material: PBMCs. These receptors originate from a man aged 18 to 29 in good health and CMV-seropositive. Each CDR3 is given with its conserved first and last residue. A D gene is named only where the DNA matches it firmly. Only part of the rows carry a size: once, few, many, or a class if the clone is expanded.

cdr3_nt,cdr3_aa,v_call,d_call,clone_size,j_call
TGTGCCAGCAGTTTGCGGTCGTACGAGCAGTACTTC,CASSLRSYEQYF,TRBV28,.,.,TRBJ2-7
TGTGCCAGCAGCTTAGCTATATCGACAGGGTGGACCTTC,CASSLAISTGWTF,TRBV7-9,TRBD1,.,TRBJ1-2
TGTGCCAGCAGCAAAGGCGGCAGGGAGGGTGGCTACACCTTC,CASSKGGREGGYTF,TRBV7-2,.,.,TRBJ1-2
TGTGCCAGCAGTTTACACCAGGGATCGAATCAGCCCCAGCATTTT,CASSLHQGSNQPQHF,TRBV27,.,.,TRBJ1-5
TGCGCCAGCAGCTTCCTCGGGTCGACAGGGGGCCAAGATACGCAGTATTTT,CASSFLGSTGGQDTQYF,TRBV5-1,TRBD1,once,TRBJ2-3
TGCGCCAGCAGCCCTCCGGGACAGGGCCATATCGAAGCTTTCTTT,CASSPPGQGHIEAFF,TRBV5-1,TRBD1,.,TRBJ1-1
TGTGCCAGCTTATCTAGCGGGAGCTACGAGCAGTACTTC,CASLSSGSYEQYF,TRBV27,TRBD2,.,TRBJ2-7
TGTGCCAGCAGCTTAACCGGGAACACCGGGGAGCTGTTTTTT,CASSLTGNTGELFF,TRBV7-9,.,.,TRBJ2-2
TGTGCCAGCAGCGCCCTGGGCCCCCCCCGATATGGAGAGCAGTTCTTC,CASSALGPPRYGEQFF,TRBV2,.,.,TRBJ2-1
TGTGCCAGCAGTTTATTGAGCGTAAGCTCCTACAATGAGCAGTTCTTC,CASSLLSVSSYNEQFF,TRBV27,.,.,TRBJ2-1
TGTGCCAGCACCAACACAGGGGGCTATGGCTACACCTTC,CASTNTGGYGYTF,TRBV6-5,TRBD1,few,TRBJ1-2
TGTGCCAGCAGCTTAGGTCGGCAGGGATTCGCAGATACGCAGTATTTT,CASSLGRQGFADTQYF,TRBV7-9,.,.,TRBJ2-3
TGTGCCAGCAGTCCAATCGACAGTTATCAGCCCCAGCATTTT,CASSPIDSYQPQHF,TRBV27,.,.,TRBJ1-5
TGTGCCAGCAGTTTTAGCGGGATAAACAATGAGCAGTTCTTC,CASSFSGINNEQFF,TRBV6-6,TRBD2,.,TRBJ2-1
TGTGCTAGTGGTTTGGGACAGGGCTCCTACAATGAGCAGTTCTTC,CASGLGQGSYNEQFF,TRBV12-5,TRBD1,.,TRBJ2-1
TGTGCCAGCAGTCCGGGGCTCCGCGAGCAGTACTTC,CASSPGLREQYF,TRBV5-6,.,.,TRBJ2-7
TGCGCCAGCAGGGACAGTAACACCGGGGAGCTGTTTTTT,CASRDSNTGELFF,TRBV10-1,.,once,TRBJ2-2
TGTGCCAGCAGCGCGAGGGGGGTGGCTGGAAACACCATATATTTT,CASSARGVAGNTIYF,TRBV2,.,.,TRBJ1-3
TGTGCCAGCAGCGTAGGAGATGGCAGGACTGGAAACACCATATATTTT,CASSVGDGRTGNTIYF,TRBV9,.,.,TRBJ1-3
TGTGCCAGTAGTATAGTAGCGGGCCCCTACAATGAGCAGTTCTTC,CASSIVAGPYNEQFF,TRBV19,TRBD2,.,TRBJ2-1
TGTGCCAGCAGTTATAGGGAGCGGGGGGGATCTGAGCAGTTCTTC,CASSYRERGGSEQFF,TRBV6-5,TRBD2,.,TRBJ2-1
TGCGCCAGCAGCTTGAGCAGTACTAACTATGGCTACACCTTC,CASSLSSTNYGYTF,TRBV5-1,.,once,TRBJ1-2
TGTGCCAGCAGCGTTGGAGCGCGCACAGATACGCAGTATTTT,CASSVGARTDTQYF,TRBV9,.,.,TRBJ2-3
TGTGCCAGCAGCTCCCTAGCGGGGGAAGATACGCAGTATTTT,CASSSLAGEDTQYF,TRBV7-6,TRBD2,few,TRBJ2-3
TGTGCCAGCACGCGGGGGCAACGCTATGGCTACACCTTC,CASTRGQRYGYTF,TRBV9,.,few,TRBJ1-2
TGTGCCAGCAGTGAAGCGGGTAGCGGGAGCTACAATGAGCAGTTCTTC,CASSEAGSGSYNEQFF,TRBV2,TRBD2,.,TRBJ2-1
TGTGCCAGCAGCCAAGATCGGGGGTCAGATACGCAGTATTTT,CASSQDRGSDTQYF,TRBV4-2,.,once,TRBJ2-3
TGTGCCAGCAGTCTCGACAGGGACTATGGCTACACCTTC,CASSLDRDYGYTF,TRBV6-5,TRBD1,.,TRBJ1-2
TGTGCCAGCCGCCGGGCAGGCGTTTTGGGCACTGAAGCTTTCTTT,CASRRAGVLGTEAFF,TRBV2,.,.,TRBJ1-1
TGTGCCAGCAGTATAACAGGGGGCTACACTGAAGCTTTCTTT,CASSITGGYTEAFF,TRBV6-1,TRBD1,.,TRBJ1-1
TGTGCCAGGCCAACCGCCGGACGAACAGGTTTGGTGTACGAGCAGTACTTC,CARPTAGRTGLVYEQYF,TRBV6-4,.,.,TRBJ2-7
TGTGCCAGCAGCACACGACAGCTCTCCTACGAGCAGTACTTC,CASSTRQLSYEQYF,TRBV6-1,.,.,TRBJ2-7
TGTGCCAGCAGCTTAGGGGCACAAGCCTACGAGCAGTACTTC,CASSLGAQAYEQYF,TRBV7-9,.,.,TRBJ2-7
TGTGCCAGCAGCGCCATCCCAGGAAACACTGAAGCTTTCTTT,CASSAIPGNTEAFF,TRBV7-8,.,.,TRBJ1-1
TGTGCCAGCAGCTTAGGAGGGAGCAACACTGAAGCTTTCTTT,CASSLGGSNTEAFF,TRBV7-9,.,.,TRBJ1-1
TGTGCCTGGAGTGTAGGTGCCGGCTATGGCTACACCTTC,CAWSVGAGYGYTF,TRBV30,.,.,TRBJ1-2
TGCGCCAGCAGCCAAGCACGGTCCTACAATGAGCAGTTCTTC,CASSQARSYNEQFF,TRBV4-1,.,few,TRBJ2-1
TGTGCCAGTAGTATTTCAGGGGGCGCCTACAATCAGCCCCAGCATTTT,CASSISGGAYNQPQHF,TRBV19,TRBD1,few,TRBJ1-5
TGCAGCGCTAGGGACGGGACGGACTACGAGCAGTACTTC,CSARDGTDYEQYF,TRBV29-1,.,.,TRBJ2-7
TGTGCCAGCAGCCCAGTGGGTATCTATCGAAACTATGGCTACACCTTC,CASSPVGIYRNYGYTF,TRBV11-2,.,.,TRBJ1-2
TGTGCCAGCAGCTTGAATGGGGGGGACATCAATCAGCCCCAGCATTTT,CASSLNGGDINQPQHF,TRBV5-6,.,.,TRBJ1-5
TGTGCCAGCAGAATTAGCGTGGGAGCGGGGGCCGAGCAGTACTTC,CASRISVGAGAEQYF,TRBV2,TRBD2,.,TRBJ2-7
TGCGCCAGCAGCTTCAATGAGCAGTTCTTC,CASSFNEQFF,TRBV5-1,.,.,TRBJ2-1
TGCAGCGTGTCGCGGGGCGGCGACTATGGCTACACCTTC,CSVSRGGDYGYTF,TRBV29-1,.,.,TRBJ1-2
TGTGCCAGCAGTTCGACAGGGCGCGGCTCCTACGAGCAGTACTTC,CASSSTGRGSYEQYF,TRBV28,TRBD1,.,TRBJ2-7
TGTGCCAGTAGTATGGAGAACACTGAAGCTTTCTTT,CASSMENTEAFF,TRBV19,.,.,TRBJ1-1
TGTGCCAGCAGTTTTCAAGGGGACACCTACGAGCAGTACTTC,CASSFQGDTYEQYF,TRBV27,.,.,TRBJ2-7
TGTGCCAGCACCCCAGCGGGAGGCTACAATGAGCAGTTCTTC,CASTPAGGYNEQFF,TRBV6-1,TRBD2,.,TRBJ2-1
TGCGCCAGCAGCTTATCCCTCTCTAGCGGGAGGAGCAATGAGCAGTTCTTC,CASSLSLSSGRSNEQFF,TRBV5-1,TRBD2,.,TRBJ2-1
TGTGCCAGCAGTGAACGGGCGGGGAGCACTGAAGCTTTCTTT,CASSERAGSTEAFF,TRBV2,.,once,TRBJ1-1
TGTGCCAGCAGCTTCGGGACTAACTCCTACAATGAGCAGTTCTTC,CASSFGTNSYNEQFF,TRBV13,TRBD2,once,TRBJ2-1
TGTGCCAGTAAACTAAATGGAGGTTCCGGGTACAATGAGCAGTTCTTC,CASKLNGGSGYNEQFF,TRBV7-6,.,.,TRBJ2-1